The sequence of this T cell receptor (beta chain) was determined in a study of blood T cell repertoires in COVID-19. Participants had their cohort set by participant-reported clinical history. Germline CDR1 reads LNHDA; CDR2 reads SQIVND (reference sequence). This CDR3 is 17 amino acids long. Trimming cost V 1 base and J 7 bases; bases outside gene matches: 8. Produced via immunoSEQ multiplex PCR; TCRdb's table is partial and in-frame only. The data hold over 350,000 clones, with 70% to 90% observed a single time. The origin of this receptor is a woman aged 18-29 years with acute COVID-19. The gene calls are TRBV19 and TRBJ2-1; TRBD2 matches at 12 bases. Sequenced: PBMCs or T cells enriched from blood (not recorded which). The CDR3 bases are TGTGCCAGTAGTATAGCCCAGACTAGCGGGAGTTATAATGAGCAGTTCTTC. Its protein is CASSIAQTSGSYNEQFF. Filled out from reference TRBV19 and TRBJ2-1, the complete variable domain reads DGGITQSPKYLFRKEGQNVTLSCEQNLNHDAMYWYRQDPGQGLRLIYYSQIVNDFQKGDIAEGYSVSREKKESFPLTVTSAQKNPTAFYLCASSIAQTSGSYNEQFFGPGTRLTVL.